These 26 T cell receptor beta chains were sequenced from one sample in a study of cytomegalovirus exposure and HLA in healthy donors (dated by TCRdb to between 2016 and 2019). The method behind the library was the immunoSEQ multiplex PCR assay. The multiplex PCR relied on a mix of 60 forward primers for TCR Vbeta segments and 13 reverse primers for TCR Jbeta segments. TCRdb obtained this table from immuneACCESS and retained in-frame rearrangements with V and J assigned. These tables miss some clones; where compared with another copy, unresolved V genes account for less than half of the shortfall, and the remainder is unexplained. In all, the sample holds around 140,000 clones, and roughly 90% of those were seen once. The top ten hold 0.45% to 0.6% of the sample. The sample comprised PBMCs. The receptor set was obtained from a woman in her thirties or forties in good health and CMV-seronegative.

This clone was picked up one time. V and J are TRBV6-6 and TRBJ2-3, with TRBD2 identical over 10 bases. V shed 5 bases, J shed 0 bases, and the junction held 2 bases outside the gene matches. The CDR3 contains 15 residues. Germline CDR1 reads MNHNY; CDR2 reads SVGAGI (reference sequence). In DNA, the CDR3 is TGTGCCAGCAGTACGACTAGCGGGAGCACAGATACGCAGTATTTT. Its protein is CASSTTSGSTDTQYF.

The CDR3 protein is CASSPGASVSAEQYF. The CDR3 DNA sequence: TGTGCCAGCTCACCAGGGGCTAGCGTTAGTGCAGAGCAGTACTTC. V usage is TRBV18 and J usage is TRBJ2-5, with D possibly TRBD2 on 6 matching bases. V lost 2 bases, J lost 11 bases, and 21 bases lay in between. CDR1 and CDR2 from the germline V gene are KGHSH and LQKENI. The CDR3 extends over 15 amino acids.

Comment on this clone: The junction and the germline gene differ at one end; a read error may be behind it. This rearrangement joins TRBV7-9 to TRBJ2-5, with 8 bases aligning to TRBD2. Germline V CDR1 and CDR2: SEHNR, FQNEAQ (reference sequence). CDR3 length: 14 amino acids. The CDR3 DNA is TGTTCCAGCAGCTTAGCCAGCGGGAGCAAGACCCAGTACTTC. Translation: CSSSLASGSKTQYF.

In regard to this clone: The junction departs from the called germline gene at one end, perhaps through a read error. This rearrangement joins TRBV7-9 to TRBJ2-7, with D maybe TRBD1 (6 bases). CDR3 length: 14 residues. Looked up from germline, CDR1 is SEHNR and CDR2 is FQNEAQ (reference sequence). As DNA, the CDR3 is TGTTCCAGCAGCGCCGGACAGCAACCCTACGAGCAGTACTTC. This codes for CSSSAGQQPYEQYF.

The chain links TRBV11-3 to TRBJ2-2; D not resolved. The germline CDR1 and CDR2 sequences are SGHNT and YENEEA. The ends were cut back, 2 bases at V and 5 bases at J, with 9 bases in the middle. This CDR3 is 14 amino acids long. CDR3: CASSLNAETGELFF. CDR3 nucleotide sequence: TGTGCCAGCAGCTTAAACGCGGAAACCGGGGAGCTGTTTTTT. The full variable domain, rest sourced from reference TRBV11-3 and TRBJ2-2, is EAGVVQSPRYKIIEKKQPVAFWCNPISGHNTLYWYLQNLGQGPELLIRYENEEAVDDSQLPKDRFSAERLKGVDSTLKIQPAELGDSAVYLCASSLNAETGELFFGEGSRLTVL.

The chain combines TRBV19 with TRBJ2-1, with D possibly matching TRBD2 (5 bases). The CDR3 extends over 14 amino acids. Germline CDR1 and CDR2: LNHDA and SQIVND (reference sequence). Trimming cost V 1 base and J 8 bases, with 12 bases left between them. The CDR3 bases are TGTGCCAGTAGTATAGGGGTTCGGCGGGATGAGCAGTTCTTC. Amino acids: CASSIGVRRDEQFF.

This chain connects TRBV27 to TRBJ2-3, with 11 bases lining up with TRBD2. Per the germline V gene, CDR1 is MNHEY and CDR2 is SMNVEV (reference sequence). Trimming removed 5 bases from V and 2 bases from J; junction bases left unmatched: 6. The CDR3 totals 16 residues. As DNA, the CDR3 is TGTGCCAGCAGTCCTGGGACTAGCGGAGCCACAGATACGCAGTATTTT. This gives the protein CASSPGTSGATDTQYF.

This rearrangement joins TRBV6-6 to TRBJ1-1; tentatively, D is TRBD1 (5 bases). The CDR3 is made up of 14 amino acids. V was pared by 6 bases and J by 0 bases, with 11 bases between. CDR1 is MNHNY and CDR2 is SVGAGI in the germline V gene (reference sequence). The DNA for the CDR3 is TGTGCCAGCAGCTTAGACAGAATGAACACTGAAGCTTTCTTT. Translation gives CASSLDRMNTEAFF.

The gene calls are TRBV18 and TRBJ1-4, with 7 positions matching TRBD1. From germline, CDR1 is KGHSH and CDR2 LQKENI. The CDR3 covers 15 residues. V trimming: 3 bases; J trimming: 4 bases; junction bases outside the gene matches: 5. The CDR3 nucleotides read TGTGCCAGCTCACCCAGGACAGGCCGTAATGAAAAACTGTTTTTT. Translating gives CASSPRTGRNEKLFF.

The chain combines TRBV11-3 with TRBJ2-5; TRBD1 is a possible D gene (5 bases). CDR3 size: 14 residues. Germline CDR1 reads SGHNT; CDR2 reads YENEEA. V lost 4 bases to trimming and J lost 0 bases, with 9 bases between them. This chain's CDR3 is CASSSTANQETQYF. The CDR3 nucleotides read TGTGCCAGCAGCTCGACAGCTAACCAAGAGACCCAGTACTTC.

The chain is built from TRBV7-2 and TRBJ2-3; 11 bases line up with TRBD2. J gave up 0 bases and V 4 bases, and 3 bases lay outside the gene matches. This CDR3 has 16 amino acids. Germline CDR1 reads SGHTA; CDR2 reads FQGNSA. The CDR3 here is CASSSGTSGSTDTQYF. Here the CDR3 DNA reads TGTGCCAGCAGCTCCGGGACTAGCGGCAGCACAGATACGCAGTATTTT.

V usage is TRBV7-6 and J usage is TRBJ1-1; no definite D call. This CDR3 has 14 amino acids. The germline gives CDR1 SGHVS, CDR2 FNYEAQ. Deletions cut 1 base from V and 1 base from J, with 7 bases between. Here the CDR3 DNA reads TGTGCCAGCAGCTTAGGGCCAGGGAACACTGAAGCTTTCTTT. This sequence encodes CASSLGPGNTEAFF.

The chain employs TRBV5-1 and TRBJ2-1; 13 bases fit TRBD2. CDR3 size: 18 residues. Germline V gene sequence: CDR1 SGHRS, CDR2 YFSETQ. After removal of 1 base from V and 1 base from J, the junction contained 5 bases not matched to a gene. The CDR3 nucleotides read TGCGCCAGCAGCTTGAACTGGGGACTAGCGGGATCCTACAATGAGCAGTTCTTC. As protein: CASSLNWGLAGSYNEQFF.

This chain connects TRBV4-2 to TRBJ2-7; tentative D call: TRBD2 (5 bases). Trimming shortened V by 0 bases and J by 2 bases, and 14 bases separated the two germline ends. In germline, CDR1 is LGHNA, CDR2 YNFKEQ. The CDR3 has 16 residues. The CDR3 loop reads CASSQESGTLTYEQYF. The DNA of the CDR3 is TGTGCCAGCAGCCAAGAAAGCGGAACCTTAACCTACGAGCAGTACTTC.

This sequence joins TRBV5-8 and TRBJ2-3; a possible D gene is TRBD2 (6 bases). Germline-derived CDR1 and CDR2 are SGHTS and YDEGEE. The CDR3 totals 16 residues. V dropped 0 bases and J dropped 0 bases, with 11 bases sitting between them. Here the CDR3 reads CASSLVLAASTDTQYF. The DNA of the CDR3 is TGTGCCAGCAGCTTGGTATTAGCGGCTAGCACAGATACGCAGTATTTT.

The rearrangement joins TRBV7-9 to TRBJ1-5; TRBD1 agrees at 8 bases. The length of the CDR3 is 14 residues. The V segment lost 5 bases and the J segment 7 bases; nucleotides outside the gene matches: 7. The germline gives CDR1 SEHNR, CDR2 FQNEAQ (reference sequence). The CDR3 sequence: CASSPGTGHQPQHF. The CDR3 nucleotides are TGTGCCAGCAGCCCCGGGACAGGCCACCAGCCCCAGCATTTT.

The genes are TRBV27 and TRBJ2-7; TRBD1 matches at 8 bases. The germline CDR1 and CDR2 sequences are MNHEY and SMNVEV (reference sequence). The CDR3 covers 14 residues. After removal of 3 bases from V and 4 bases from J, the junction contained 5 bases not matched to a gene. The CDR3 DNA follows: TGTGCCAGCAGTTTGTCGGGACAGGAATACGAGCAGTACTTC. It encodes CASSLSGQEYEQYF.

J is TRBJ2-1 and V is TRBV30; possible D gene TRBD2, 6 bases. The CDR3 extends over 13 amino acids. V lost 2 bases to trimming and J lost 10 bases, with 15 bases between them. Germline lookup yields CDR1 GTSNPN and CDR2 SVGIG (reference sequence). The CDR3 DNA is TGTGCCTGGAGTAGGATCATTAGCGGAGAGCAGTTCTTC. The encoded protein is CAWSRIISGEQFF. The full variable domain, rest sourced from reference TRBV30 and TRBJ2-1, is SQTIHQWPATLVQPVGSPLSLECTVEGTSNPNLYWYRQAAGRGLQLLFYSVGIGQISSEVPQNLSASRPQDRQFILSSKKLLLSDSGFYLCAWSRIISGEQFFGPGTRLTVL.

J is TRBJ2-3 and V is TRBV29-1, with 10 positions matching TRBD1. CDR1 and CDR2 (germline): SQVTM, ANQGSEA. V lost 4 bases to trimming and J lost 3 bases; unmatched junction nucleotides: 7. The CDR3 loop spans 15 amino acids. In nucleotides, the CDR3 is TGCAGCGTTGGCGGACCGGGACAGGGGACAGATACGCAGTATTTT. Protein sequence: CSVGGPGQGTDTQYF.

For this clone: A read error may account for a junction end that differs from germline. The chain uses TRBV9 and TRBJ2-2; weak D call: TRBD2 (6 bases). The length of the CDR3 is 13 residues. The germline gives CDR1 SGDLS, CDR2 YYNGEE. The CDR3 DNA reads TGTGCCAGCAGCGTAGACTTCGCCGGGGGGCTGTTTTTT. This gives the protein CASSVDFAGGLFF.

The V gene is TRBV11-3, the J gene TRBJ1-1; 10 nucleotides line up with TRBD1. The V gene's germline CDR1 is SGHNT and CDR2 YENEEA. The CDR3 consists of 15 residues. The V gene end was trimmed by 4 bases and the J gene end by 4 bases; junction bases not matched to a gene: 6. The CDR3: CASSSRDRGSTEAFF. As DNA, the CDR3 is TGTGCCAGCAGCTCCCGGGACAGGGGTAGCACTGAAGCTTTCTTT.

V is TRBV13 and J is TRBJ1-1, with 10 bases fitting TRBD1. Trimming cost V 5 bases and J 5 bases; bases outside gene matches: 8. CDR3 length: 15 amino acids. CDR1 and CDR2 (germline): PRHDT, FYEKMQ (reference sequence). CDR3 coding DNA: TGTGCCAGCAGCAAGGGACAGGGGACGGTTACTGAAGCTTTCTTT. Translating it yields CASSKGQGTVTEAFF.

The V call is TRBV5-1, the J call TRBJ2-7, with TRBD1 matching over 8 bases. This CDR3 region has 16 residues. From germline, CDR1 is SGHRS and CDR2 YFSETQ. The V and J ends lost 6 bases and 3 bases, in that order; junction bases with no gene match: 14. The CDR3 here is CASNPSGAGGIYEQYF. The CDR3 DNA reads as TGCGCCAGCAATCCGAGTGGGGCAGGGGGCATCTACGAGCAGTACTTC. Filled out from reference TRBV5-1 and TRBJ2-7, the complete variable domain reads KAGVTQTPRYLIKTRGQQVTLSCSPISGHRSVSWYQQTPGQGLQFLFEYFSETQRNKGNFPGRFSGRQFSNSRSEMNVSTLELGDSALYLCASNPSGAGGIYEQYFGPGTRLTVT.

The V and J genes are TRBV7-9 and TRBJ1-1; TRBD1 matches 7 bases. CDR1 is SEHNR, CDR2 FQNEAQ, per germline (reference sequence). The length of the CDR3 is 14 residues. The J segment lost 0 bases and the V segment lost 3 bases, leaving 1 base of the junction unmatched. The CDR3 DNA reads as TGTGCCAGCAGCTTTACAGGGGTGAACACTGAAGCTTTCTTT. Residues: CASSFTGVNTEAFF.

A word on this clone: Additional DNA sequences in this sample encode the identical CDR3. In nucleotides, the CDR3 is TGTGCCATACGGGGATCCTACGAGCAGTACTTC. The encoded protein is CAIRGSYEQYF. V usage is TRBV28 and J usage is TRBJ2-7; a possible D gene is TRBD2 (5 bases). The V end was cut by 10 bases, the J end by 1 base, with 8 bases between. This CDR3 region has 11 residues. Germline V gene sequence: CDR1 MDHEN, CDR2 SYDVKM.

The V call is TRBV7-2, the J call TRBJ2-5; D gene ambiguous. Germline V gene sequence: CDR1 SGHTA, CDR2 FQGNSA. The CDR3 sequence is 14 residues long. V was trimmed by 3 bases and J by 2 bases, leaving 10 bases between them. The CDR3 spells CASSFGPVQETQYF. CDR3 coding DNA: TGTGCCAGCAGCTTTGGGCCCGTTCAAGAGACCCAGTACTTC.